The 23 T cell receptor beta chains given below trace back to one sample, sequenced in a study of T cell responses to AZD1222 COVID-19 vaccine (dated by TCRdb to about 2021). This sample's time point label indicates: baseline before first vaccination. Library preparation employed the immunoSEQ multiplex PCR assay. What TCRdb holds here is the immuneACCESS table cut down to in-frame rearrangements. Part of the clones is not present; checked against another copy, under half of the missing clones reflect an unresolved V gene, and the others are unexplained. This sample comprises 130,000 to 150,000 clones, 75% to 90% of them detected only once. The ten biggest clones cover 1.5% to 2% of the sample. This specimen consisted of peripheral blood, obtained on day 0 of AZD1222 vaccination. Source of these receptors: an adult in good health.

The J gene is TRBJ2-7, the V gene TRBV6-5; no clear D. The CDR3 has 14 residues. The germline gives CDR1 MNHEY, CDR2 SVGAGI. Trimming shortened V by 6 bases and J by 4 bases, and 16 bases separated the two germline ends. Written as DNA, the CDR3 is TGTGCCAGCAGGGCCTTGGGGTTCGGATACGAGCAGTACTTC. Its protein product is CASRALGFGYEQYF.

The chain recombines TRBV4-1 with TRBJ2-7; D may be TRBD1 (6 bases). The V gene's germline CDR1 is MGHRA and CDR2 YSYEKL. The CDR3 extends over 15 amino acids. The V and J ends lost 0 bases and 5 bases respectively, with 14 bases between them. CDR3: CASSQDLQGIHEQYF. CDR3 nucleotides: TGCGCCAGCAGCCAAGATTTGCAGGGGATCCACGAGCAGTACTTC.

This clone was counted only a few times. The rearrangement uses TRBV5-1 and TRBJ2-7, with 11 positions matching TRBD1. CDR3 size: 15 residues. In germline, CDR1 is SGHRS, CDR2 YFSETQ. Germline trimming cut 4 bases from V and 5 bases from J; bases unmatched to any gene: 8. CDR3 loop: CASSRGQGGLHEQYF. In DNA form, the CDR3 reads TGCGCCAGCAGCAGGGGACAGGGGGGTCTCCACGAGCAGTACTTC. Full variable domain (rest looked up from reference TRBV5-1 and TRBJ2-7): KAGVTQTPRYLIKTRGQQVTLSCSPISGHRSVSWYQQTPGQGLQFLFEYFSETQRNKGNFPGRFSGRQFSNSRSEMNVSTLELGDSALYLCASSRGQGGLHEQYFGPGTRLTVT.

This chain joins TRBV7-9 and TRBJ1-6; 10 bases fit TRBD1. The CDR3 is 18 amino acids. The trim removed 0 bases at V and 8 bases at J, leaving 10 bases unmatched. Germline CDR1 SEHNR, CDR2 FQNEAQ (reference sequence). This chain's CDR3 is CASSLARGGDRGYSPLHF. CDR3 bases: TGTGCCAGCAGCTTAGCGCGGGGCGGGGACAGGGGTTATTCACCCCTCCACTTT.

The J gene is TRBJ1-5, the V gene TRBV9, with 10 bases fitting TRBD1. Trimming at V came to 2 bases and at J to 7 bases, leaving 3 bases not matched to a gene. The CDR3 extends over 14 amino acids. Germline lookup yields CDR1 SGDLS and CDR2 YYNGEE. The CDR3 here is CASSVGTGAQPQHF. The CDR3 DNA sequence: TGTGCCAGCAGCGTGGGGACAGGGGCGCAGCCCCAGCATTTT.

The chain recombines TRBV14 with TRBJ1-4; D call uncertain. Germline V CDR1 and CDR2: SGHDN, FVKESK. This CDR3 has 14 amino acids. V was trimmed by 2 bases and J by 8 bases, leaving 12 bases between them. The CDR3 DNA reads TGTGCCAGCAGCCAATTTTCTTACAACGAAAAACTGTTTTTT. Translation gives CASSQFSYNEKLFF.

V is TRBV6-1 and J is TRBJ1-6; 8 bases are a match to TRBD1. The germline V gene has CDR1 MNHNS and CDR2 SASEGT. V shed 1 base, J shed 9 bases, and the junction held 5 bases outside the gene matches. This CDR3 comprises 15 residues. The CDR3 reads CASSEVSGQGSPLHF. In nucleotides, the CDR3 is TGTGCCAGCAGTGAAGTCTCTGGACAGGGTTCACCCCTCCACTTT.

The chain combines TRBV9 with TRBJ1-6, with D unresolved. V lost 2 bases, J lost 5 bases, and 5 bases lay in between. The CDR3 has 13 residues. Per the germline V gene, CDR1 is SGDLS and CDR2 is YYNGEE. CDR3 region: CASSVADNSPLHF. Written as DNA, the CDR3 is TGTGCCAGCAGCGTCGCAGATAATTCACCCCTCCACTTT.

The chain carries TRBV5-1 and TRBJ2-2; TRBD2 matches 8 bases. The trim removed 2 bases at V and 2 bases at J, leaving 2 bases unmatched. The germline V gene encodes CDR1 SGHRS and CDR2 YFSETQ. The CDR3 totals 15 residues. The CDR3 spells CASSLAGENTGELFF. The DNA for the CDR3 is TGCGCCAGCAGCTTAGCGGGGGAAAACACCGGGGAGCTGTTTTTT.

The V and J genes are TRBV6-5 and TRBJ1-1; 7 bases are a match to TRBD1. V lost 4 bases to trimming and J lost 7 bases; unmatched junction nucleotides: 12. The CDR3 length is 15 residues. Germline loops: CDR1 MNHEY, CDR2 SVGAGI. The CDR3 protein is CASSLLGGKDGEAFF. CDR3 bases: TGTGCCAGCAGTTTACTAGGGGGCAAGGATGGTGAAGCTTTCTTT.

The table lists this clone with a few counts. The rearrangement joins TRBV7-8 to TRBJ1-4; TRBD1 is a possible D gene (6 bases). V lost 0 bases, J lost 8 bases, and 7 bases lay in between. The germline CDR1 and CDR2 sequences are SGHVS and FQNEAQ. There are 13 residues in the CDR3. As DNA, the CDR3 is TGTGCCAGCAGCTTAGCCGGGACAGAAAAACTGTTTTTT. Residues: CASSLAGTEKLFF. Full variable domain (rest looked up from reference TRBV7-8 and TRBJ1-4): GAGVSQSPRYKVAKRGQDVALRCDPISGHVSLFWYQQALGQGPEFLTYFQNEAQLDKSGLPSDRFFAERPEGSVSTLKIQRTQQEDSAVYLCASSLAGTEKLFFGSGTQLSVL.

The rearrangement links TRBV11-2 to TRBJ2-1; 8 positions match TRBD2. There are 16 residues in the CDR3. V lost 6 bases, J lost 5 bases, and 12 bases stayed unmatched. Germline CDR1 and CDR2: SGHAT and FQNNGV. In nucleotides, the CDR3 is TGTGCCAGCAGACCTAGAGCGGGAGTGGTGAACAATGAGCAGTTCTTC. Its translation: CASRPRAGVVNNEQFF.

This clone is a singleton in its sample. CDR3 bases: TGTGCCAGCAGCTTAGATGTAGGGGTTCGCACTGAAGCTTTCTTT. It specifies CASSLDVGVRTEAFF. The chain employs TRBV7-2 and TRBJ1-1; possible D gene TRBD1, 5 bases. Germline V gene data show CDR1 as SGHTA and CDR2 as FQGNSA. V lost 1 base and J lost 4, with 13 bases in between. The CDR3 totals 15 residues.

The chain couples TRBV15 to TRBJ1-1, with 7 nucleotides matching TRBD1. CDR3 length: 13 residues. Germline V gene data show CDR1 as LNHNV and CDR2 as YYDKDF (reference sequence). With 1 base clipped from V and 8 bases from J, the junction kept 4 bases outside the gene matches. The CDR3 region is CATSRVADREAFF. In DNA, the CDR3 is TGTGCCACCAGCAGAGTTGCGGACAGGGAAGCTTTCTTT.

The genes are TRBV3-1 (or the pseudogene TRBV3-2) and TRBJ2-7; D is possibly TRBD2 (5 bases). V was cut by 1 base and J by 1 base, with 11 bases left in between. The CDR3 has 15 amino acids. In germline, CDR1 is LGHDT, CDR2 YNNKEL (reference sequence). CDR3 loop: CASSQGPAESYEQYF. For the CDR3, the DNA is TGTGCCAGCAGCCAAGGTCCAGCGGAGTCCTACGAGCAGTACTTC.

The CDR3 loop is CASTQDLREKLFF. DNA of the CDR3: TGTGCCAGCACACAGGACCTTCGTGAAAAACTGTTTTTT. The gene calls are TRBV6-6 and TRBJ1-4; perhaps TRBD1 as D (5 bases). Germline assignment: CDR1 MNHNY and CDR2 SVGAGI (reference sequence). The V end was cut by 7 bases, the J end by 7 bases, with 13 bases between. The CDR3 has 13 residues.

This clone was seen a single time. This rearrangement joins TRBV4-1 to TRBJ1-2; 8 bases align to TRBD1. Germline V lookup: CDR1 MGHRA, CDR2 YSYEKL. This CDR3 contains 17 residues. J gave up 4 bases and V 5 bases, and 15 bases lay outside the gene matches. The CDR3 region is CASSESGRDRRFYGYTF. CDR3 sequence (DNA): TGCGCCAGCAGCGAGTCCGGGCGGGACAGGAGATTCTATGGCTACACCTTC.

The chain has TRBV28 and TRBJ1-1; D is uncertain. The CDR3 runs 15 residues. Trimming cost V 3 bases and J 1 base, with 12 bases left between them. Germline V lookup: CDR1 MDHEN, CDR2 SYDVKM. CDR3 coding DNA: TGTGCCAGCAGTTTTCGAGGGTACCCGAACACTGAAGCTTTCTTT. Its protein product is CASSFRGYPNTEAFF.

CDR3 in DNA: TGTGCCAGCGCGGTGGGTGGAGCTGGAAACACCATATATTTT. Translating it yields CASAVGGAGNTIYF. V gene TRBV2 combines with J gene TRBJ1-3; D not resolved. This CDR3 is 14 amino acids long. CDR1 and CDR2 (germline): SNHLY, FYNNEI. V lost 8 bases and J 2 bases, leaving 13 bases between the germline ends.

CDR3 region: CASSLQARRGNTIYF. CDR3 DNA sequence: TGTGCCAGCAGTCTACAGGCGAGGCGTGGAAACACCATATATTTT. J is TRBJ1-3 and V is TRBV6-5; D perhaps matches TRBD1 (5 bases). V was trimmed by 5 bases and J by 3 bases, leaving 14 bases between them. The CDR3 is 15 amino acids. CDR1 and CDR2 from the germline V gene are MNHEY and SVGAGI.

This sequence joins TRBV14 and TRBJ1-4, with D hard to call. Germline loops: CDR1 SGHDN, CDR2 FVKESK. The V end was cut by 0 bases, the J end by 5 bases, with 10 bases between. The CDR3 extends over 15 amino acids. For the CDR3, the DNA is TGTGCCAGCAGCCAAGAACGGCCACCGAATGAAAAACTGTTTTTT. It encodes CASSQERPPNEKLFF.

J is TRBJ1-5 and V is TRBV15, with a possible D match to TRBD1 (6 bases). The germline CDR1 and CDR2 sequences are LNHNV and YYDKDF (reference sequence). V lost 0 bases and J lost 5, with 14 bases in between. The CDR3 loop spans 16 amino acids. CDR3 residues: CATSRDSTGPDQPQHF. For the CDR3, the DNA is TGTGCCACCAGCAGAGACTCGACAGGACCAGATCAGCCCCAGCATTTT.

This chain uses TRBV27 with TRBJ1-4, with D maybe TRBD1 (6 bases). Germline V CDR1 and CDR2: MNHEY, SMNVEV (reference sequence). V was clipped by 8 bases and J by 1 base, with 8 bases between them. The CDR3 is 13 amino acids. CDR3 coding DNA: TGTGCCAGCGACAGGCGAACTAATGAAAAACTGTTTTTT. Amino acid sequence: CASDRRTNEKLFF.